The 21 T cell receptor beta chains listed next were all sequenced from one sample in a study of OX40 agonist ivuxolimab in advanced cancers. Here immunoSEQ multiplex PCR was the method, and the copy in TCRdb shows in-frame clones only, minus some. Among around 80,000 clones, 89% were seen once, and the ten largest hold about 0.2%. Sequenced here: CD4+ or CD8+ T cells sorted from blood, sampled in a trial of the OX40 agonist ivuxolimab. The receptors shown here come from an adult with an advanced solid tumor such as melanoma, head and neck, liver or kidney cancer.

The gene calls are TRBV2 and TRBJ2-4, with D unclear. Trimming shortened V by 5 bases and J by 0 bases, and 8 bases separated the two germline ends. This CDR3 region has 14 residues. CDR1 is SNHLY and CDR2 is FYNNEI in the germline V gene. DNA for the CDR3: TGTGCCAGCAGTCAACGGGTAGCCAAAAACATTCAGTACTTC. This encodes CASSQRVAKNIQYF. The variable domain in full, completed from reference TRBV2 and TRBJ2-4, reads EPEVTQTPSHQVTQMGQEVILRCVPISNHLYFYWYRQILGQKVEFLVSFYNNEISEKSEIFDDQFSVERPDGSNFTLKIRSTKLEDSAMYFCASSQRVAKNIQYFGAGTRLSVL.

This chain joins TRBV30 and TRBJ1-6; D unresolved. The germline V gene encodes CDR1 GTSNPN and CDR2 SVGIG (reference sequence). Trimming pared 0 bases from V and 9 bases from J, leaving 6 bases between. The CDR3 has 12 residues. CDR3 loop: CAWSVLISPLHF. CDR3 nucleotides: TGTGCCTGGAGTGTATTAATTTCACCCCTCCACTTT.

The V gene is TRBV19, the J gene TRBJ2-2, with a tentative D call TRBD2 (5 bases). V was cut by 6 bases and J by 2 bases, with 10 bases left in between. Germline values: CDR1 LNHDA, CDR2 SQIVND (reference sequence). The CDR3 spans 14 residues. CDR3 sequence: CASRRAVNTGELFF. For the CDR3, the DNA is TGTGCCAGTAGGAGGGCAGTCAACACCGGGGAGCTGTTTTTT.

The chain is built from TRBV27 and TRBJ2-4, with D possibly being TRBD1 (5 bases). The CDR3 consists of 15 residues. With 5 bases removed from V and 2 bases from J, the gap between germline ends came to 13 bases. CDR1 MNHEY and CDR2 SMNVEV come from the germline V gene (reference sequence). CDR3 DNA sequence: TGTGCCAGCAGTCTCAAGACAGTTACCAAAAACATTCAGTACTTC. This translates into CASSLKTVTKNIQYF.

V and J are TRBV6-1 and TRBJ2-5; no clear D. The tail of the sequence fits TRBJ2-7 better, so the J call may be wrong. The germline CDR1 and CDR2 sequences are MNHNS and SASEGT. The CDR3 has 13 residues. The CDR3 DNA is TGTGCCAGCAGTGGGACGGTCTCCTACGAGCAGTACTTC. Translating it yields CASSGTVSYEQYF.

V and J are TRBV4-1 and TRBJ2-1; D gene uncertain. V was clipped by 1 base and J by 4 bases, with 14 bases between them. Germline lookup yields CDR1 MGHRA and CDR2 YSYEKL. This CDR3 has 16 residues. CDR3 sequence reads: CASSQGPVEVYNEQFF. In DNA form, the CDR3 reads TGCGCCAGCAGCCAAGGGCCGGTAGAAGTTTACAATGAGCAGTTCTTC.

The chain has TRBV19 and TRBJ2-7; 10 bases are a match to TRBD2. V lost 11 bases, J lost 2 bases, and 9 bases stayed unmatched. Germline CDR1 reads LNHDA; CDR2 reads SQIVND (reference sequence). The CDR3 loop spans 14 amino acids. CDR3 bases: TGTGCCTGCACTCGGACTAGCGGAACCTACGAGCAGTACTTC. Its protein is CACTRTSGTYEQYF.

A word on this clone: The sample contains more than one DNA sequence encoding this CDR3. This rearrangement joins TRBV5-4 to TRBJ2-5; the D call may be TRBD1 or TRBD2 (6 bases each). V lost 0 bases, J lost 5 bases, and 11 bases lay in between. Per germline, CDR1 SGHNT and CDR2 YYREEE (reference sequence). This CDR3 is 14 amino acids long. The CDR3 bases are TGTGCCAGCAGCTTGGTCGGGGGCGGGGAGACCCAGTACTTC. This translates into CASSLVGGGETQYF.

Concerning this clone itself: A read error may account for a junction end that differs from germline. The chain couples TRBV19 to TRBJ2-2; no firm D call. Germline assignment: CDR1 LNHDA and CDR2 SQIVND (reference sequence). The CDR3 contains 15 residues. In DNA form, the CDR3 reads TGTGCCAGTAGTATAATGATGGGGAACCCCGGGGAGCTGTTTTTT. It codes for CASSIMMGNPGELFF.

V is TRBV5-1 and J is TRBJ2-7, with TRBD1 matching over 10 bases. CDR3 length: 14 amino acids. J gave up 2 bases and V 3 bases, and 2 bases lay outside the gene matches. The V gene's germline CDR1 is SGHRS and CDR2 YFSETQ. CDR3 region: CASSSGTGAYEQYF. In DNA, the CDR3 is TGCGCCAGCAGCTCCGGGACAGGGGCCTACGAGCAGTACTTC. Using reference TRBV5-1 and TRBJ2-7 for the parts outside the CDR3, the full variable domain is KAGVTQTPRYLIKTRGQQVTLSCSPISGHRSVSWYQQTPGQGLQFLFEYFSETQRNKGNFPGRFSGRQFSNSRSEMNVSTLELGDSALYLCASSSGTGAYEQYFGPGTRLTVT.

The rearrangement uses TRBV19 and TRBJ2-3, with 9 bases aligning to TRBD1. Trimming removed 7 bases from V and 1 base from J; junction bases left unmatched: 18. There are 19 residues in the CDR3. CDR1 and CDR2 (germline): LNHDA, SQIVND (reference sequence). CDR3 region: CASTSNRKTGGKGTDTQYF. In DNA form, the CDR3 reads TGTGCCAGTACCTCTAACCGGAAAACAGGGGGCAAGGGCACAGATACGCAGTATTTT.

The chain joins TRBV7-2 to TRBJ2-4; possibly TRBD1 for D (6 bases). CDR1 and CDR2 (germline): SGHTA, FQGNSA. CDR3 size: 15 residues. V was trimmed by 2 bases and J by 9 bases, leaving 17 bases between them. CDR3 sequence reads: CASSLYPGVIGIQYF. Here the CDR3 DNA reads TGTGCCAGCAGCTTATACCCAGGGGTTATAGGCATTCAGTACTTC.

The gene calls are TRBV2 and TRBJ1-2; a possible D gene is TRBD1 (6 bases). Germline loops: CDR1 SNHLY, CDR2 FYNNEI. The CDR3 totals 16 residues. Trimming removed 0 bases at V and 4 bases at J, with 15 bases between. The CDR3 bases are TGTGCCAGCAGTGAAGCGCTTGGGGCAGGGGTCTATGGCTACACCTTC. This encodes CASSEALGAGVYGYTF. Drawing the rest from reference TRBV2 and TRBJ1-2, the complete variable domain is EPEVTQTPSHQVTQMGQEVILRCVPISNHLYFYWYRQILGQKVEFLVSFYNNEISEKSEIFDDQFSVERPDGSNFTLKIRSTKLEDSAMYFCASSEALGAGVYGYTFGSGTRLTVV.

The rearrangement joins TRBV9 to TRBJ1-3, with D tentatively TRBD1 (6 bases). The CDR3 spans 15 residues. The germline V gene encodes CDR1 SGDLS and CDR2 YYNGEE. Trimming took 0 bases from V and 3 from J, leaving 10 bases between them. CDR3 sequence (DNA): TGTGCCAGCAGCGTAGAAACAGGGAGTGGAAACACCATATATTTT. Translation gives CASSVETGSGNTIYF. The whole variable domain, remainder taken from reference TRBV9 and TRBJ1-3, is DSGVTQTPKHLITATGQRVTLRCSPRSGDLSVYWYQQSLDQGLQFLIQYYNGEERAKGNILERFSAQQFPDLHSELNLSSLELGDSALYFCASSVETGSGNTIYFGEGSWLTVV.

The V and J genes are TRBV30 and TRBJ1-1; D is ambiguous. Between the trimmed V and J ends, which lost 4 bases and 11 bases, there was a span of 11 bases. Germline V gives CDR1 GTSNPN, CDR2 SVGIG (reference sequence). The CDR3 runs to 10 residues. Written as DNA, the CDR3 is TGTGCCTGGATCGAGGTCGGGGCTTTCTTT. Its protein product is CAWIEVGAFF.

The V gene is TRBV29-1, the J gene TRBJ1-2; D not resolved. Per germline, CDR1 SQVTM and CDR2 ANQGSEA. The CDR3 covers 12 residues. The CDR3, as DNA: TGCACCGTGGAGAGCTCTAACTATGGCTACACCTTC. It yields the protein CTVESSNYGYTF.

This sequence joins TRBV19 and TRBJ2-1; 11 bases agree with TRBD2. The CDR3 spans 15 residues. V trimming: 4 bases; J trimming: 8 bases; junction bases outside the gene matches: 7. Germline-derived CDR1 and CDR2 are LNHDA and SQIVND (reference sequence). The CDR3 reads CASSNSGRAGYEQFF. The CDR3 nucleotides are TGTGCCAGTAGTAATAGCGGGAGGGCCGGCTATGAGCAGTTCTTC.

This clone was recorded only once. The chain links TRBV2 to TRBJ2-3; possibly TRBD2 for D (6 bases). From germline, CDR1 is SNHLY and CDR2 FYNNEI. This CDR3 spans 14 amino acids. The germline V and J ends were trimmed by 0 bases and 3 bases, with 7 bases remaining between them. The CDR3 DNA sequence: TGTGCCAGCAGTGAAGCACTAGCAACAGATACGCAGTATTTT. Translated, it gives CASSEALATDTQYF.

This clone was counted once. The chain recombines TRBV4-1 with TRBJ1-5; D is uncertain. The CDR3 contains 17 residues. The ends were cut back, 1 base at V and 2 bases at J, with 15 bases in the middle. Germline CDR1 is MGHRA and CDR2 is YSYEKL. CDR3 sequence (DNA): TGCGCCAGCAGCCAAGTTTTCGCGGGGAAGGGCAATCAGCCCCAGCATTTT. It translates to CASSQVFAGKGNQPQHF.

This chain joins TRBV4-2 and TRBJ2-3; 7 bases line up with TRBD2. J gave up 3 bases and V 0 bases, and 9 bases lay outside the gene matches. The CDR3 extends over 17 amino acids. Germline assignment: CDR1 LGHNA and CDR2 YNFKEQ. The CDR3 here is CASSQDLRTRETDTQYF. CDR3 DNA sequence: TGTGCCAGCAGCCAAGATTTGCGGACTAGAGAAACAGATACGCAGTATTTT.

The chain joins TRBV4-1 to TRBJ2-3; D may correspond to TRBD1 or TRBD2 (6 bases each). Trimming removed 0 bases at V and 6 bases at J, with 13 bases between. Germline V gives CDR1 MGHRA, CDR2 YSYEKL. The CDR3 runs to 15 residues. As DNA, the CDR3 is TGCGCCAGCAGCCAAGAGGGGGCGGGGACCGATACGCAGTATTTT. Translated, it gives CASSQEGAGTDTQYF.